Below, one T cell receptor (beta chain) is given with its context. Its target is unknown. The sample is drawn from a study of T cells in Graves' hyperthyroidism and ophthalmopathy. Study observations and caveats: Separation of ophthalmopathy from stable hyperthyroidism was achieved by a 13 V-J model.

Cells are PBMCs isolated from 9 to 10 ml of fresh blood. This CDR3 is 13 amino acids long. The V end was cut by 8 bases, the J end by 7 bases, with 17 bases between. Germline V gene lookup returns CDR1 MNHNS and CDR2 SASEGT. What was amplified from RNA transcripts were TCR beta CDR3 regions. With the HTBI primer set, the TCR CDR3 went through a first round of RT-PCR. TCRdb independently ran MiXCR on the multiplex PCR reads; one entry per CDR3 protein. In the table there are 400,000 to 500,000 distinct CDR3 sequences, approximately 13% of which are singletons. Sequencing was carried out using blood. J is TRBJ1-1 and V is TRBV6-1; unclear D gene. The clonotype was recovered from a woman aged 18-29 years with Graves' hyperthyroidism. The CDR3 nucleotides read TGTGCCAGCTTGCCCCTAAAACTTAGTGAAGCTTTCTTT. Amino acids: CASLPLKLSEAFF.